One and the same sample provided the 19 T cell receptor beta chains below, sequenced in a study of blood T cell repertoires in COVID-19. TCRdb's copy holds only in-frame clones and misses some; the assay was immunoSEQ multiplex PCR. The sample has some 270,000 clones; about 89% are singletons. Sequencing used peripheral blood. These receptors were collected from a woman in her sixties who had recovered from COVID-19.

For the CDR3, the DNA is TGCGCCAGCAGTGGGGGGGGCGCGGACTCTGGAAACACCATATATTTT. This translates into CASSGGGADSGNTIYF. The J gene is TRBJ1-3, the V gene TRBV10-2, with TRBD1 as a possible D gene (6 bases). The germline V gene has CDR1 WSHSY and CDR2 SAAADI. Trimming shortened V by 4 bases and J by 0 bases, and 13 bases separated the two germline ends. The CDR3 is 16 residues long.

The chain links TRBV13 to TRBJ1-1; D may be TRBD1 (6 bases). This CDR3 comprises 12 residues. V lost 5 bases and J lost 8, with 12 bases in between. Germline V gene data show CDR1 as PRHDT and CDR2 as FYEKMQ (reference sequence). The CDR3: CASSNTGLEAFF. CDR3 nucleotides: TGTGCCAGCAGCAACACAGGGTTGGAAGCTTTCTTT.

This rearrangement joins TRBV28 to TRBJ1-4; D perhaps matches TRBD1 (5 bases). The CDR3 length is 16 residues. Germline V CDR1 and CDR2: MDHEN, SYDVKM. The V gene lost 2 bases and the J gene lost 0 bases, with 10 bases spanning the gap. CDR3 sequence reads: CASSLKGSATNEKLFF. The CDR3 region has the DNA TGTGCCAGCAGTTTAAAGGGGTCTGCAACTAATGAAAAACTGTTTTTT.

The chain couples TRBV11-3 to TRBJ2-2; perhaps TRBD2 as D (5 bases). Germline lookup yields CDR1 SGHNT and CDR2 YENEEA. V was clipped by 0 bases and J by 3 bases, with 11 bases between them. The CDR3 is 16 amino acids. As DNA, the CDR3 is TGTGCCAGCAGCTTAGAATATGGGAGCTACACCGGGGAGCTGTTTTTT. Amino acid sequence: CASSLEYGSYTGELFF.

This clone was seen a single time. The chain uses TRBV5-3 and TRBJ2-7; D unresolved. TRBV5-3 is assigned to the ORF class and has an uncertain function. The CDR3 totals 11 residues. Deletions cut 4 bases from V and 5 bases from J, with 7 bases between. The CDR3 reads CARSLAHEQYF. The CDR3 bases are TGTGCCAGAAGCCTTGCGCACGAGCAGTACTTC.

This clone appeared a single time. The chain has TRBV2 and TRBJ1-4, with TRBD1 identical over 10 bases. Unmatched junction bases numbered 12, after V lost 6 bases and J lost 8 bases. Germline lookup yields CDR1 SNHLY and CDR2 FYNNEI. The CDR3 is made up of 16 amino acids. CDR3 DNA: TGTGCCAGCAGCGTTAGGACAGGGGGTTCGGTGGAAAAACTGTTTTTT. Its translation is CASSVRTGGSVEKLFF.

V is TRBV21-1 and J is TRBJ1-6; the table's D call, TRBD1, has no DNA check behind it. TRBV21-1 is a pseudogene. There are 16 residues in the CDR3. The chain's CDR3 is CASSKEGHRLGSPLHF. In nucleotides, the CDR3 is TGTGCCAGCAGCAAAGAAGGACACCGATTGGGATCACCCCTCCACTTT.

CDR3 bases: TGTGCCAGCAGCCCCACGGTGGGACAGATCTCTGGGGCCAACGTCCTGACTTTC. Translating gives CASSPTVGQISGANVLTF. J is TRBJ2-6 and V is TRBV5-6; TRBD1 aligns across 7 bases. Per germline, CDR1 SGHDT and CDR2 YYEEEE. V shed 4 bases and J 0 bases; nucleotides not matched to a gene: 10. The CDR3 consists of 18 residues.

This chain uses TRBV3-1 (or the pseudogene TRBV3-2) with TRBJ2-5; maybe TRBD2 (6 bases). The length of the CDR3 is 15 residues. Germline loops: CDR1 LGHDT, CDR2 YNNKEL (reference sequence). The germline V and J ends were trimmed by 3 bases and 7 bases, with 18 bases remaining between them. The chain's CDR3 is CASSQGGTPVGTQYF. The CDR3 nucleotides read TGTGCCAGCAGCCAGGGCGGGACCCCAGTCGGGACCCAGTACTTC.

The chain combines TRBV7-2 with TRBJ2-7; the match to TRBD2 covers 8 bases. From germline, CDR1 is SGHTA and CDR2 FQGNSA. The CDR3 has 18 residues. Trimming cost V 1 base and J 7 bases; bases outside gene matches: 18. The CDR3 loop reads CASSLGVGGRGAHWEQYF. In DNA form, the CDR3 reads TGTGCCAGCAGCTTAGGAGTTGGTGGGCGGGGGGCGCACTGGGAGCAGTACTTC.

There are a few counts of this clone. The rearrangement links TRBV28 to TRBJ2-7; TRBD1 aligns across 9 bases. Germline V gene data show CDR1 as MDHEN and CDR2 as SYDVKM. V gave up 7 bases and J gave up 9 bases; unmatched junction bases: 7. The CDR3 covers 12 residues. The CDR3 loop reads CASTAGQGRQYF. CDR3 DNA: TGTGCCAGCACGGCCGGACAGGGGCGGCAGTACTTC. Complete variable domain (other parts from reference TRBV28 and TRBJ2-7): DVKVTQSSRYLVKRTGEKVFLECVQDMDHENMFWYRQDPGLGLRLIYFSYDVKMKEKGDIPEGYSVSREKKERFSLILESASTNQTSMYLCASTAGQGRQYFGPGTRLTVT.

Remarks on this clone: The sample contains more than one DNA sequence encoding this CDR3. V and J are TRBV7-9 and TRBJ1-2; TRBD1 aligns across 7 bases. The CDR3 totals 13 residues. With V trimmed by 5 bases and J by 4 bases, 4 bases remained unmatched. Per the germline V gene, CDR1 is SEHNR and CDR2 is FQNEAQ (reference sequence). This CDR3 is CASSPQGSYGYTF. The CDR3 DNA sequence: TGTGCCAGCAGCCCACAGGGGAGCTATGGCTACACCTTC.

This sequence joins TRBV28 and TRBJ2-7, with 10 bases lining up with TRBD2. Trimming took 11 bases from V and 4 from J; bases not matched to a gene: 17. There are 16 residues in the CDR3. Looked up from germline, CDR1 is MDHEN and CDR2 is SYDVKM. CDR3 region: CAASTMRASGGYEQYF. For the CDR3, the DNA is TGTGCCGCATCCACGATGAGGGCTAGCGGGGGTTACGAGCAGTACTTC.

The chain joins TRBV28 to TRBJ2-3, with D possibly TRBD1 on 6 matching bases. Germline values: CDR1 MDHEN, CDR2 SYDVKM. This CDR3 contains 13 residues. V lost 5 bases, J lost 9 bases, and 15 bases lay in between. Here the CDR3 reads CASSGQTRDTQYF. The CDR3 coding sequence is TGTGCCAGCAGTGGACAGACAAGAGACACGCAGTATTTT.

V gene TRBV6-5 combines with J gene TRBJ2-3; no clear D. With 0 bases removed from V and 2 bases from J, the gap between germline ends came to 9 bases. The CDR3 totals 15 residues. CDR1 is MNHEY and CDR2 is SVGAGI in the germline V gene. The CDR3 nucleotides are TGTGCCAGCAGTTACTCGCGCGGATTCACAGATACGCAGTATTTT. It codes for CASSYSRGFTDTQYF.

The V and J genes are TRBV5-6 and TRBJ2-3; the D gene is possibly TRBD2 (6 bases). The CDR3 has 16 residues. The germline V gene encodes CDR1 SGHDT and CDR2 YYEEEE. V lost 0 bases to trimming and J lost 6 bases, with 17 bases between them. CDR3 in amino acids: CASSLAGGRLSDTQYF. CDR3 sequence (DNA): TGTGCCAGCAGCTTGGCCGGAGGGCGTCTATCCGATACGCAGTATTTT.

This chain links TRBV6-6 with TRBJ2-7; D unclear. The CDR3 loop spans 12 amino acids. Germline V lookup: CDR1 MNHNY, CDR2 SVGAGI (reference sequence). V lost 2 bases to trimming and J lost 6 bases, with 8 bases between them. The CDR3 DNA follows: TGTGCCAGCAGTTACGGGCCAGCCGAGCAGTACTTC. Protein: CASSYGPAEQYF.

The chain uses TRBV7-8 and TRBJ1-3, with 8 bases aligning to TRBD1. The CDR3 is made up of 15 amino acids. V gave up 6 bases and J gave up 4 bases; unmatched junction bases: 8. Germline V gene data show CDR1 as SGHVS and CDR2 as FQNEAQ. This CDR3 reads CASSSLTGGGNTIYF. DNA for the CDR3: TGTGCCAGCAGTTCACTTACAGGGGGAGGAAACACCATATATTTT.

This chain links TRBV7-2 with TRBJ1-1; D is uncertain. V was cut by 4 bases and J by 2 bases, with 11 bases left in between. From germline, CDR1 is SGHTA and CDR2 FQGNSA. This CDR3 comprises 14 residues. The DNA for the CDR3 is TGTGCCAGCAGCTACGGGGTGGGTAACACTGAAGCTTTCTTT. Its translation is CASSYGVGNTEAFF.